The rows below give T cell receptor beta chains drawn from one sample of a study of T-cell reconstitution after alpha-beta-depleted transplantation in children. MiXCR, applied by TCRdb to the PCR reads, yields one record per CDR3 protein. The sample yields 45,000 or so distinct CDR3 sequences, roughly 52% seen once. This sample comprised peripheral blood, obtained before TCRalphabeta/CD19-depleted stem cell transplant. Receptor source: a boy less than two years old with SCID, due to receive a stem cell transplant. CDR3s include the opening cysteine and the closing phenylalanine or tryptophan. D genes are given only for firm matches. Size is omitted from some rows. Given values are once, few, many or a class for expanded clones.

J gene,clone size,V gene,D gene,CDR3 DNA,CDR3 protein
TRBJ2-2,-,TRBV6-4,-,TGTGCCAGCAGTGACAGCGCCCACACCGGGGAGCTGTTTTTT,CASSDSAHTGELFF
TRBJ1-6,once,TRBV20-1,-,TGCAGTGCTAGAAATTGGGACGGTAATTCACCCCTCCACTTT,CSARNWDGNSPLHF
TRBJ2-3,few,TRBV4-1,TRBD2,TGCGCCAGCAGCCAAGATAGGCTAGCGGGGGGGCCGCGAACAGATACGCAGTATTTT,CASSQDRLAGGPRTDTQYF
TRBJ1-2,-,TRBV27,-,TGTGCCAGCAGTTTGTGGGCAGGGGCTGACTATGGCTACACCTTC,CASSLWAGADYGYTF
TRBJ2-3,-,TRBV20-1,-,TGCAGTGCCGCAAGGGGGGATACGCAGTATTTT,CSAARGDTQYF
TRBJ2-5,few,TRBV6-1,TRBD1,TGTGCCAGCAGTGACCGGGACAGGGCGGGGGAGACCCAGTACTTC,CASSDRDRAGETQYF
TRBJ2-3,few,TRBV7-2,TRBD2,TGTGCCAGCAGCTTAGCCGGGGGGGCCCCAGATACGCAGTATTTT,CASSLAGGAPDTQYF
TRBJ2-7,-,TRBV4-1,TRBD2,TGCGCCAGCAGCCAGGGAAGCGGGCGAGCTAGCGGGGGGAGAGTAGGGTCCTACGAGCAGTACTTC,CASSQGSGRASGGRVGSYEQYF
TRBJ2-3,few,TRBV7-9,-,TGTGCCAGCAGCTTTTTCGAGCGGGGCACAGATACGCAGTATTTT,CASSFFERGTDTQYF
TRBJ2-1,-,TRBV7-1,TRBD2,TGTGCCAGCAGCTCTAGCGGGGCCGAGGACAATGAGCAGTTCTTC,CASSSSGAEDNEQFF
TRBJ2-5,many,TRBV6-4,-,TGTGCCAGCAGTGAGAGGTCGGGGGACCAAGAGACCCAGTACTTC,CASSERSGDQETQYF
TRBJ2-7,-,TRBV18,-,TGTGCCAGCTCACAGGACTACGAGCAGTACTTC,CASSQDYEQYF
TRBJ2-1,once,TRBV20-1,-,TGCAGTGCTAGAGACGCTAGCGCCCGGGGCAATGAGCAGTTCTTC,CSARDASARGNEQFF
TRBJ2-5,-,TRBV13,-,TGTGCCAGCAGCTTGAGGCGGGGTGAACAAGAGACCCAGTACTTC,CASSLRRGEQETQYF
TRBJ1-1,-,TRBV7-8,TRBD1,TGTGCCAGCAGCACAGGGGAGGCTGCTGAAGCTTTCTTT,CASSTGEAAEAFF
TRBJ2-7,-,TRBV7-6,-,TGTGCCAGCAGCCCTTTCCCGGGGGCACTCTCCTACGAGCAGTACTTC,CASSPFPGALSYEQYF
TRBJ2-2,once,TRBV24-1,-,TGTGCCACCAGTGACCCGAACACCGGGGAGCTGTTTTTT,CATSDPNTGELFF
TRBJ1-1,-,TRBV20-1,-,TGCAGTGCTCCGTCCTCCTTTGGAGGGGTGAACATTGAAGCTTTCTTT,CSAPSSFGGVNIEAFF
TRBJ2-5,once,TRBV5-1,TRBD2,TGCGCCAGCAGCTTGGCGGTAGCGGGGGGGCTTAGAGAGACCCAGTACTTC,CASSLAVAGGLRETQYF
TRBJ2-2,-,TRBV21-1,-,TGTGCCAGCAGCACACAGGGATGCGCCGGGGAGCTGTTTTTT,CASSTQGCAGELFF
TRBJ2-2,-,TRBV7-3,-,TGTGCCAGCAGCGACCAGTTTCGGACCGGGGAGCTGTTTTTT,CASSDQFRTGELFF
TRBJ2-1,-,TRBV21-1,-,TGTGCCAGCAGCGAATCGACTAGCGGGGAGGGTAATGAGCAGTTCTTC,CASSESTSGEGNEQFF
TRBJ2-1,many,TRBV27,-,TGTGCCAGCAGTTTTGGGGGGCTTGGGGAGCAGTTCTTC,CASSFGGLGEQFF
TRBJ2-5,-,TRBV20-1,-,TGCAGTGCTAGGGGCCTTTTCAGGGGAGTAGGAGAGACCCAGTACTTC,CSARGLFRGVGETQYF
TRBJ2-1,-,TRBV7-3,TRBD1,TGTGCCAGCAGCTTAGGACAGGGACCCTACAATGAGCAGTTCTTC,CASSLGQGPYNEQFF
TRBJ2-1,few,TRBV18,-,TGTGCCAGCTCACCACCTAGCGGATCGTTGAATGAGCAGTTCTTC,CASSPPSGSLNEQFF
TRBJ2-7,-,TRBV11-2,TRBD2,TGTGCCAGCAGCCCCTACCCAGCGGGGGGGTACGAGCAGTACTTC,CASSPYPAGGYEQYF
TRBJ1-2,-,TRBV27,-,TGTGCCAGCAGTTTAGGGGAGGCCTATGGCTACACCTTC,CASSLGEAYGYTF
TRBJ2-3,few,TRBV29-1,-,TGCAGCGTTGCCGGGACGATCACAGATACGCAGTATTTT,CSVAGTITDTQYF
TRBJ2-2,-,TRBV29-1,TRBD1,TGCAGCGTTGGGGACAGGGCCGGGGAGCTGTTTTTT,CSVGDRAGELFF
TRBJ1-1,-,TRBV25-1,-,TGTGCCACCAAGGAACAGGGTTGGGGTGGAAACACTGAAGCTTTCTTT,CATKEQGWGGNTEAFF
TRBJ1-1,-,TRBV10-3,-,TGTGCCATCAGTGAACTAGGAAATTGGGAGAACACTGAAGCTTTCTTT,CAISELGNWENTEAFF
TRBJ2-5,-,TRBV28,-,TGTGCCAGCCGTACTGGAGAGACCCAGTACTTC,CASRTGETQYF
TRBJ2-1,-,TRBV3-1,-,TGTGCCAGCAGCCAAGGGCGCAGGGATGAGCAGTTCTTC,CASSQGRRDEQFF
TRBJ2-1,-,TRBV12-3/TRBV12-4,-,TGTGCCAGCAGTCGGGACGGAAACAATGAGCAGTTCTTC,CASSRDGNNEQFF
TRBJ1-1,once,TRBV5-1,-,TGCGCCAGCAGCTTATCTCAATGGGACACTGAAGCTTTCTTT,CASSLSQWDTEAFF
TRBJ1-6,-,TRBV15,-,TGTGCCACCAGCAGCCTGCGCCCTTCCAATTCACCCCTCCACTTT,CATSSLRPSNSPLHF
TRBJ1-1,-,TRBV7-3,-,TGTGCCAGCAGCTCGACCAGCGGCACTGAAGCTTTCTTT,CASSSTSGTEAFF
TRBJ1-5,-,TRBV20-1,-,TGCAGTGCTACAGGACTCCCCCGGGTTTGGGGCAATCAGCCCCAGCATTTT,CSATGLPRVWGNQPQHF
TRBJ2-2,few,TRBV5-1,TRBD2,TGCGCCAGCAGCCGGGAGGCGCTAGCCGACGGGGAGCTGTTTTTT,CASSREALADGELFF
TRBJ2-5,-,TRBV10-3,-,TGTGCCATCAGTGAGTCGGGAAGAAGAGGGAGGGAGACCCAGTACTTC,CAISESGRRGRETQYF
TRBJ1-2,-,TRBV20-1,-,TGCAGTGCTAAGGGCTATGGCTACACCTTC,CSAKGYGYTF
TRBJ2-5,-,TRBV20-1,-,TGCAGTGCTAGAGACCCCCTTGGGGAGACCCAGTACTTC,CSARDPLGETQYF
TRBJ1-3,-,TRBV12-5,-,TGTGCTAGTGGTTTGTTTACAGGGCCCGTCTCTGGAAACACCATATATTTT,CASGLFTGPVSGNTIYF
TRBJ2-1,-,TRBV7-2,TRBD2,TGTGCCAGCAGTTTTAGCGGGAGCCACAATGAGCAGTTCTTC,CASSFSGSHNEQFF
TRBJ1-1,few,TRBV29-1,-,TGCAGCGTTGACGAGGGTCGTACTGAAGCTTTCTTT,CSVDEGRTEAFF
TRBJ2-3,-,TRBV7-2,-,TGTGCCAGCAGCTACGAGCTATTCAATACGCAGTATTTT,CASSYELFNTQYF
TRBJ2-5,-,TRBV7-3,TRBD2,TGTGCCAGCAGTAAAACCGGGGGGGCAGAGACCCAGTACTTC,CASSKTGGAETQYF
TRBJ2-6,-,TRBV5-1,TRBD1,TGCGCCAGCAGCTTTACCCAGGGGGTTACCCCTGGGGCCTACGTCCTGTCTTTC,CASSFTQGVTPGAYVLSF
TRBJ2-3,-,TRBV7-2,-,TGTGCCAGCAGCTTAGCTCGCGGGATCAGCACAGATACGCAGTATTTT,CASSLARGISTDTQYF
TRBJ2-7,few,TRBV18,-,TGTGCCAGCTCGCCTTTGGACGGAGGCTACGAGCAGTACTTC,CASSPLDGGYEQYF
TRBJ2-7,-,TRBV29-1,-,TGCAGCGTGACGAAGAGCTCCTACGAGCAGTACTTC,CSVTKSSYEQYF
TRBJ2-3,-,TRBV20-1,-,TGCAGTGCTCGGGACACGATGCAGTATTTT,CSARDTMQYF
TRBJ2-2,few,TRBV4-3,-,TGCGCCAGCAGCCAAGTCCAGAGCGACACCGGGGAGCTGTTTTTT,CASSQVQSDTGELFF